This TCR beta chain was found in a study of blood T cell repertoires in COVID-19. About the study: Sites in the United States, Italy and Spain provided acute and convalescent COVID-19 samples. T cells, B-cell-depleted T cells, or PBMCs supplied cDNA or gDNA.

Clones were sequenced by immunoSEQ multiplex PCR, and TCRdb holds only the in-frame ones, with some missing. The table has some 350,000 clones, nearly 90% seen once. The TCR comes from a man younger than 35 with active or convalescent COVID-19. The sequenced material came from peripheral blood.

As DNA, the CDR3 is TGTGCCAGCAGCTCAGACAGGGCTGGTGGAAACACCATATATTTT. Residues: CASSSDRAGGNTIYF. The genes are TRBV7-2 and TRBJ1-3; 7 nucleotides align to TRBD1. CDR1 is SGHTA, CDR2 FQGNSA, per germline. This CDR3 comprises 15 residues. The junction had 6 bases not matched to a gene; V was cut back by 4 bases and J by 3 bases.